This note documents a single TCR beta chain sequence. Different DNA sequences within this sample yield the same CDR3. The data belong to a study of Tregs in tolerant kidney transplant recipients. Germline V gives CDR1 SGDLS, CDR2 YYNGEE. There are 15 residues in the CDR3. V trimming: 4 bases; J trimming: 3 bases; junction bases outside the gene matches: 3. Related graft donors supplied nonmyeloablative bone marrow transplants, and mixed chimerism was transient. CD4+CD25+CD127- Tregs, CD4+CD25- non-Tregs, CD4 and CD8 cells were sorted. Using immunoSEQ multiplex PCR, the repertoire was profiled, and TCRdb retains in-frame clones only, with some absent. This sample yields roughly 50,000 clones, of which approximately 89% are seen a single time; 15% belongs to the top ten.

The sequence derives from a human patient who received a combined kidney and bone marrow transplant. Some T cells may possibly be graft donor cells. The V and J genes are TRBV9 and TRBJ1-6; 8 bases match TRBD1. This sample comprised CD8+ T cells from blood (PBMCs), obtained 12 months after the transplant. The DNA for the CDR3 is TGTGCCAGCAGCAACACAGGGGGCTATAATTCACCCCTCCACTTT. Its translation is CASSNTGGYNSPLHF.